A selection of T cell receptor beta chains follows, all from one sample in a study of vaccination and CD4 T cells after COVID-19. TCRdb re-derived calls from the PCR reads in MiXCR, one entry per CDR3 protein. The sample includes about 15,000 distinct CDR3 sequences, 52% of them seen just once. No antigen has been identified for these receptors. Sequencing input: CD4+ T cells from blood, cultured in vitro. The receptors here all came from a human donor who had recovered from COVID-19. The conserved cysteine and the conserved F or W are not part of the CDR3 here. D genes are given only for firm matches. Expanded clones are given a class, and other clones once, few, many or no size at all.

j_call: TRBJ2-7; cdr3_length: 12; clone_size: -; d_call: -; v_call: TRBV6-4; cdr3_aa: ASSVRGTAYEQY
j_call: TRBJ2-3; cdr3_length: 16; clone_size: medium-sized; d_call: -; v_call: TRBV14; cdr3_aa: ASSQGSRRPFGTDTQY
j_call: TRBJ2-2; cdr3_length: 14; clone_size: -; d_call: -; v_call: TRBV7-3; cdr3_aa: ASSPPDGRTTGELF
j_call: TRBJ1-2; cdr3_length: 11; clone_size: -; d_call: TRBD1; v_call: TRBV28; cdr3_aa: ASTSGQSYGYT
j_call: TRBJ2-7; cdr3_length: 11; clone_size: few; d_call: TRBD1; v_call: TRBV20-1; cdr3_aa: SAPQGVGYEQY
j_call: TRBJ1-1; cdr3_length: 15; clone_size: -; d_call: TRBD1; v_call: TRBV19; cdr3_aa: ASRGTRDRGMNTEAF
j_call: TRBJ2-3; cdr3_length: 13; clone_size: -; d_call: TRBD2; v_call: TRBV5-1; cdr3_aa: ASSPGTKTGDTQY
j_call: TRBJ1-1; cdr3_length: 12; clone_size: few; d_call: -; v_call: TRBV5-4; cdr3_aa: ASSLNTVNTEAF
j_call: TRBJ1-2; cdr3_length: 13; clone_size: -; d_call: -; v_call: TRBV6-1; cdr3_aa: ASSDYGRGIYGYT
j_call: TRBJ1-1; cdr3_length: 15; clone_size: -; d_call: TRBD1; v_call: TRBV29-1; cdr3_aa: SVGARSGQGMNTEAF
j_call: TRBJ2-3; cdr3_length: 13; clone_size: -; d_call: -; v_call: TRBV6-2/TRBV6-3; cdr3_aa: ASSHTAGFTDTQY
j_call: TRBJ1-2; cdr3_length: 10; clone_size: -; d_call: -; v_call: TRBV20-1; cdr3_aa: SASFQGFGYT
j_call: TRBJ1-1; cdr3_length: 11; clone_size: few; d_call: -; v_call: TRBV21-1; cdr3_aa: ASINRGNTEAF
j_call: TRBJ1-5; cdr3_length: 14; clone_size: -; d_call: -; v_call: TRBV27; cdr3_aa: ASSGYWDKGNQPQH
j_call: TRBJ1-4; cdr3_length: 13; clone_size: -; d_call: -; v_call: TRBV6-1; cdr3_aa: ASSDNRAANEKLF
j_call: TRBJ2-1; cdr3_length: 16; clone_size: -; d_call: TRBD2; v_call: TRBV7-6; cdr3_aa: ASSLDPITSGPHNEQF
j_call: TRBJ2-3; cdr3_length: 13; clone_size: -; d_call: TRBD1; v_call: TRBV7-2; cdr3_aa: ASSTMGQPSDTQY
j_call: TRBJ2-1; cdr3_length: 11; clone_size: -; d_call: -; v_call: TRBV20-1; cdr3_aa: SASSSLYNEQF
j_call: TRBJ1-2; cdr3_length: 11; clone_size: -; d_call: TRBD1; v_call: TRBV29-1; cdr3_aa: SVAGQGDYGYT
j_call: TRBJ1-2; cdr3_length: 10; clone_size: -; d_call: -; v_call: TRBV20-1; cdr3_aa: SASRGDNGYT
j_call: TRBJ2-2; cdr3_length: 15; clone_size: -; d_call: TRBD2; v_call: TRBV6-1; cdr3_aa: AMPSPLGREGGRELF
j_call: TRBJ1-2; cdr3_length: 13; clone_size: -; d_call: TRBD1; v_call: TRBV6-5; cdr3_aa: ASSSATGDDYGYT
j_call: TRBJ2-3; cdr3_length: 14; clone_size: -; d_call: -; v_call: TRBV7-6; cdr3_aa: ASSSGTEPFTDTQY
j_call: TRBJ1-3; cdr3_length: 11; clone_size: -; d_call: -; v_call: TRBV20-1; cdr3_aa: SARQGRGNTIY